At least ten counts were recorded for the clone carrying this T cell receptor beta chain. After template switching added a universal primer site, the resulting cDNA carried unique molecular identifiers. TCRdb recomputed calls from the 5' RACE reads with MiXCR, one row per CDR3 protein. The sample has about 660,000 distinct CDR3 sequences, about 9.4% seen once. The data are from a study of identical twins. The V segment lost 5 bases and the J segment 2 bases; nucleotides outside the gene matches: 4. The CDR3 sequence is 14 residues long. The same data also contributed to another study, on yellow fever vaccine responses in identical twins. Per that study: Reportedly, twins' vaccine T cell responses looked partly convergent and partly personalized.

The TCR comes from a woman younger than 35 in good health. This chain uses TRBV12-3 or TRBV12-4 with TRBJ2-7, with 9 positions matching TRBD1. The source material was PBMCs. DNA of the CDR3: TGTGCCAGCAGTCCTTGGGACAGGGCCTACGAGCAGTACTTC. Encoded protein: CASSPWDRAYEQYF.